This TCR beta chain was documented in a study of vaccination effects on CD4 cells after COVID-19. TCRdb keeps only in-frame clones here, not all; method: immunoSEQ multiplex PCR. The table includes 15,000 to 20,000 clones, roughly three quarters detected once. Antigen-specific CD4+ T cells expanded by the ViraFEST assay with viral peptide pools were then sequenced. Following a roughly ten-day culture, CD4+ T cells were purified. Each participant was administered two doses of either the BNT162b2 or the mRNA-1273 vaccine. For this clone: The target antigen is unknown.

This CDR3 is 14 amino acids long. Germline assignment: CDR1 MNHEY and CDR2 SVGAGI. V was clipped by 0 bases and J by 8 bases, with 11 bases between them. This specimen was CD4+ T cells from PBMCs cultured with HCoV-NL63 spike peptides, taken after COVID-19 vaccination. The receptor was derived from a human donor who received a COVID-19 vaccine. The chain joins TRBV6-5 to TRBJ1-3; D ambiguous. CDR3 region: CASSYSQTRDTIYF. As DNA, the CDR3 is TGTGCCAGCAGTTACTCCCAGACTAGGGACACCATATATTTT.